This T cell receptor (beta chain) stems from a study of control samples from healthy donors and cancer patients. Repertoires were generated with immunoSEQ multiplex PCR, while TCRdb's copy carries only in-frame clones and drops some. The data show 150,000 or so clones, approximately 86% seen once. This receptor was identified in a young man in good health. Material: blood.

The CDR3 nucleotides are TGTGCCAGCAGTCGGCAGATTAATGAAAAACTGTTTTTT. It codes for CASSRQINEKLFF. The rearrangement uses TRBV2 and TRBJ1-4; no clear D. The germline V and J ends were trimmed by 5 bases and 4 bases, with 8 bases remaining between them. CDR3 size: 13 residues. Germline-derived CDR1 and CDR2 are SNHLY and FYNNEI.